One sample yielded the 10 T cell receptor beta chains listed below, sequenced in a study of blood T cell repertoires in COVID-19. The method was immunoSEQ multiplex PCR; TCRdb's version includes in-frame clones alone and lacks a portion of them. The table shows roughly 250,000 clones, with around 85% occurring only once. Input material: PBMCs or T cells enriched from blood (not recorded which). These receptor sequences come from a woman aged 25 to 39 who had recovered from COVID-19.

The V gene is TRBV4-1, the J gene TRBJ1-2; 8 nucleotides align to TRBD1. The CDR3 sequence is 13 residues long. V was pared by 4 bases and J by 8 bases, with 6 bases of the junction left unmatched. Germline-derived CDR1 and CDR2 are MGHRA and YSYEKL. CDR3 protein: CASSPIDRGGYTF. CDR3 DNA sequence: TGCGCCAGCAGCCCTATCGACAGGGGCGGCTACACCTTC.

The DNA of the CDR3 is TGTGCCACCAGTGAGGGGCGCTCGCCCCAGCATTTT. It codes for CATSEGRSPQHF. The chain has TRBV24-1 and TRBJ1-5; D might be TRBD1 (5 bases). Trimming shortened V by 4 bases and J by 9 bases, and 9 bases separated the two germline ends. CDR3 length equals 12 residues. Germline CDR1 reads KGHDR; CDR2 reads SFDVKD.

This clone was seen only once. V gene TRBV30 combines with J gene TRBJ1-2, with D possibly matching TRBD1 (6 bases). V was pared by 6 bases and J by 8 bases, with 10 bases between. Looked up from germline, CDR1 is GTSNPN and CDR2 is SVGIG (reference sequence). The CDR3 is 10 residues long. CDR3 residues: CACQGGGYTF. In DNA, the CDR3 is TGTGCCTGTCAAGGGGGAGGCTACACCTTC.

The chain employs TRBV3-1 (or the pseudogene TRBV3-2) and TRBJ1-1; no reliable D call. V was clipped by 4 bases and J by 8 bases, with 14 bases between them. CDR3 length: 13 amino acids. Germline CDR1 LGHDT, CDR2 YNNKEL (reference sequence). Here the CDR3 DNA reads TGTGCCAGCAGCCGCACGGGGTACGAGGAAGCTTTCTTT. Translating it yields CASSRTGYEEAFF.

This clone was found once. The chain has TRBV28 and TRBJ1-6; 9 positions match TRBD1. Looked up from germline, CDR1 is MDHEN and CDR2 is SYDVKM. This CDR3 region has 16 residues. J gave up 8 bases and V 4 bases, and 9 bases lay outside the gene matches. The CDR3 nucleotides are TGTGCCAGCAGTTCCCCCGGACAGGGGCGAGATTCACCCCTCCACTTT. This codes for CASSSPGQGRDSPLHF.

This sequence joins TRBV6-5 and TRBJ2-3; 7 nucleotides match TRBD1. The V gene's germline CDR1 is MNHEY and CDR2 SVGAGI. The CDR3 has 14 amino acids. V was clipped by 6 bases and J by 2 bases; unmatched bases: 5. DNA for the CDR3: TGTGCCAGCAGCACCGGGACAGCCACAGATACGCAGTATTTT. Its translation: CASSTGTATDTQYF.

The table lists this clone with a count of one. V is TRBV28 and J is TRBJ1-3; D uncertain. The CDR3 length is 16 residues. Deletions cut 4 bases from V and 0 bases from J, with 13 bases between. Germline V gene sequence: CDR1 MDHEN, CDR2 SYDVKM. The CDR3 nucleotides are TGTGCCAGCAGTTCATACGATCACTTCTCTGGAAACACCATATATTTT. Translating gives CASSSYDHFSGNTIYF.

This rearrangement joins TRBV11-3 to TRBJ2-1, with 7 nucleotides matching TRBD2. The V and J ends lost 3 bases and 6 bases, in that order; junction bases with no gene match: 8. The CDR3 loop spans 15 amino acids. The germline CDR1 and CDR2 sequences are SGHNT and YENEEA. The CDR3 DNA is TGTGCCAGCAGCTTGACTGGGGGGACTACCAATGAGCAGTTCTTC. Its translation: CASSLTGGTTNEQFF.

The chain has TRBV28 and TRBJ1-2; D may be TRBD1 (5 bases). This CDR3 is built from 13 residues. V was shortened by 1 base and J by 4 bases, with 7 bases between the two germline ends. CDR1 MDHEN and CDR2 SYDVKM come from the germline V gene. The CDR3 DNA is TGTGCCAGCAGTTTATTGGGACTCTATGGCTACACCTTC. This sequence encodes CASSLLGLYGYTF.

The CDR3 here is CASSSLAVSSYNEQFF. The CDR3 DNA follows: TGTGCCAGCAGCTCCCTAGCGGTTAGCTCCTACAATGAGCAGTTCTTC. The rearrangement uses TRBV5-6 and TRBJ2-1; TRBD2 matches 7 bases. This CDR3 contains 16 residues. The ends lost 3 bases at V and 0 bases at J; junction bases unmatched: 6. Looked up from germline, CDR1 is SGHDT and CDR2 is YYEEEE.